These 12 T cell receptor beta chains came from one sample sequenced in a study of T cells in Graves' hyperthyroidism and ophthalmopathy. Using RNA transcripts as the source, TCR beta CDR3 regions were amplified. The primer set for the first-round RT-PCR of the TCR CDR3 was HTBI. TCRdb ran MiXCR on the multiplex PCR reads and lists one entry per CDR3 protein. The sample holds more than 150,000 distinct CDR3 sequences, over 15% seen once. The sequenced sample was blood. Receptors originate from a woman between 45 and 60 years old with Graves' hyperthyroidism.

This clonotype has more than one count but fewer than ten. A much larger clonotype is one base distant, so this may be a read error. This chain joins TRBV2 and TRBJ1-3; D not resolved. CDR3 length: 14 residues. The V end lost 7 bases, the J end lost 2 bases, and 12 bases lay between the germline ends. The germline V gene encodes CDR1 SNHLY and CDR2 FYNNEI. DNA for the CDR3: TGTGCCAGCAAGGGCAGCATCCCTGGAAACACCATATATTTT. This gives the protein CASKGSIPGNTIYF.

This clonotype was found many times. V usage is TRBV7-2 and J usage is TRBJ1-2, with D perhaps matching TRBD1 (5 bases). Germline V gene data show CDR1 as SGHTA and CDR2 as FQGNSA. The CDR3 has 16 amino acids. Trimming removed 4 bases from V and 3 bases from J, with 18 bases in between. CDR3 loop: CASSSYVVQAYYGYTF. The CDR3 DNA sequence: TGTGCCAGCAGCTCTTACGTCGTACAGGCCTACTATGGCTACACCTTC.

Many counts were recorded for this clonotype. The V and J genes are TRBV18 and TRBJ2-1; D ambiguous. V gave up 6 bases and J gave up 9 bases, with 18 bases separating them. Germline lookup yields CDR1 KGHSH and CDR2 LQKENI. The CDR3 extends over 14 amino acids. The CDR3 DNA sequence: TGTGCCAGCTCTAATCCGGCCGGCCGGTTTGAGCAGTTCTTC. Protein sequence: CASSNPAGRFEQFF.

DNA for the CDR3: TGCAGTGCTAGAGGAGCCCGGGGGAACTATGGCTACACCTTC. The encoded protein is CSARGARGNYGYTF. The chain employs TRBV20-1 and TRBJ1-2; the D gene is possibly TRBD1 (5 bases). This CDR3 spans 14 amino acids. CDR1 DFQATT and CDR2 SNEGSKA come from the germline V gene (reference sequence). V was pared by 1 base and J by 2 bases, with 11 bases between.

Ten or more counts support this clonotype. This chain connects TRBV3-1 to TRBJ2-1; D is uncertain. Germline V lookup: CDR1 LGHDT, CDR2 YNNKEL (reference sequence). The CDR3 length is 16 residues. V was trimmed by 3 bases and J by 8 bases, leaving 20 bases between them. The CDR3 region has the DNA TGTGCCAGCAGCCACCAGGCAAGGGCATACTGGGATGAGCAGTTCTTC. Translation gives CASSHQARAYWDEQFF.

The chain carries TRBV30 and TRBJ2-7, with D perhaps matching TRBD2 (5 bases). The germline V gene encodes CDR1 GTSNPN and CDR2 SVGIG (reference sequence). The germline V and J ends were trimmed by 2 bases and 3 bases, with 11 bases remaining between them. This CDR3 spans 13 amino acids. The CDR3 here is CAWSWAGHYEQYF. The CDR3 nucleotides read TGTGCCTGGAGTTGGGCGGGTCACTACGAGCAGTACTTC.

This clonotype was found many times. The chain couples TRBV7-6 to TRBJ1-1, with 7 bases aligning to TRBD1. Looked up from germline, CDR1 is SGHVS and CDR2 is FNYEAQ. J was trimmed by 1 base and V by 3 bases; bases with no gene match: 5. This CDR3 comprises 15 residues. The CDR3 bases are TGTGCCAGCAGCTTGGGTGACAGGGCGAACACTGAAGCTTTCTTT. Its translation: CASSLGDRANTEAFF.

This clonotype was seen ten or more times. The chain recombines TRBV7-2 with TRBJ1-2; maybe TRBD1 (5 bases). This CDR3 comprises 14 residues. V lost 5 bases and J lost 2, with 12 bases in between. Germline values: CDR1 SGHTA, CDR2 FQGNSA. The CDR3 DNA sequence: TGTGCCAGCAGCCCCGGGTCAGGGAACTATGGCTACACCTTC. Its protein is CASSPGSGNYGYTF. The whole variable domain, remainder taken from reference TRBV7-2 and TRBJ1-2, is GAGVSQSPSNKVTEKGKDVELRCDPISGHTALYWYRQSLGQGLEFLIYFQGNSAPDKSGLPSDRFSAERTGGSVSTLTIQRTQQEDSAVYLCASSPGSGNYGYTFGSGTRLTVV.

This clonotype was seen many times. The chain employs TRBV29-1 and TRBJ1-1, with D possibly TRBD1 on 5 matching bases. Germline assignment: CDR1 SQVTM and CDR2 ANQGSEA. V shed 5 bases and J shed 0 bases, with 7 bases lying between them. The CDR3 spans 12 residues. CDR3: CSVRTLNTEAFF. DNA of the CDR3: TGCAGCGTTCGGACACTGAACACTGAAGCTTTCTTT.

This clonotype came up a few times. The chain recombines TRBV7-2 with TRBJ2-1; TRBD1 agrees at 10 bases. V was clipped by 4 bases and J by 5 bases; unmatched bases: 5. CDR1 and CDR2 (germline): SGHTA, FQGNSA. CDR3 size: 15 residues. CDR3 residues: CASSWDRGSNNEQFF. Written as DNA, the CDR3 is TGTGCCAGCAGCTGGGACAGGGGCTCGAACAATGAGCAGTTCTTC.

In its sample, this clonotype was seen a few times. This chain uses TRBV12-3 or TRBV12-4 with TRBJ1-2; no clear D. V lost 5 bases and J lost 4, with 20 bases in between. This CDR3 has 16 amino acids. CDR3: CASSPRSRGESYGYTF. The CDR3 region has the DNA TGTGCCAGCAGTCCTCGGAGCCGCGGGGAGTCCTATGGCTACACCTTC.

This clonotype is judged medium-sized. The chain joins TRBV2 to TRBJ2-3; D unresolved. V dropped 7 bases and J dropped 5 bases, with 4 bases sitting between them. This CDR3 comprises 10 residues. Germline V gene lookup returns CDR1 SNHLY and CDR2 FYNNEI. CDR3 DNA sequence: TGTGCCAGCAAGGAAGATACGCAGTATTTT. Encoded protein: CASKEDTQYF.